This T cell receptor beta chain was recovered during a study of T cells in Graves' hyperthyroidism and ophthalmopathy. Study-wide points: Most clonotypes expanded in thyroid above 0.001 were likewise present in blood. Through a model of 13 V-J features, ophthalmopathy was separated from stable hyperthyroidism.

Comment on this clonotype: The antigen remains unidentified.

Researchers amplified the TCR beta CDR3 regions from RNA transcripts. HTBI primers were employed in a first-round RT-PCR of the TCR CDR3. TCRdb re-called the multiplex PCR reads with MiXCR, one entry per CDR3 protein. The profile shows about 400,000 distinct CDR3 sequences, over 13% of them singletons. Trimming cost V 3 bases and J 0 bases, with 13 bases left between them. Per the germline V gene, CDR1 is KGHDR and CDR2 is SFDVKD. The CDR3 sequence is 16 residues long. The PBMCs were sourced from fresh peripheral blood (about 9.6 ml). The sequence came from a man over 45 with Graves' ophthalmopathy. V usage is TRBV24-1 and J usage is TRBJ2-5; D is perhaps TRBD1 or TRBD2 (5 bases each). The sample consisted of blood. Written as DNA, the CDR3 is TGTGCCACCAGTGATAACGGGGCGACGTACCAAGAGACCCAGTACTTC. Amino acid sequence: CATSDNGATYQETQYF.